Listed below are T cell receptor beta chains from one sample, sequenced in a study of identical twins. Using its own MiXCR run on the 5' RACE reads, TCRdb lists one record per CDR3 protein. The table shows about 210,000 distinct CDR3 sequences, with roughly a tenth occurring only once. Sample: memory (CD45RO+) T cells sorted from blood. Every receptor here comes from a young woman in good health. Both conserved end residues are part of each CDR3. The D gene is left open where the match is weak. Clone sizes are given selectively: once, few, many, or a class where the clone is expanded.

V	size	J	D	DNA	CDR3
TRBV3-1	-	TRBJ2-7	-	TGTGCCAGCAGCCAAGGCGGCGGGGGCTTGGGTGAGCAGTACTTC	CASSQGGGGLGEQYF
TRBV20-1	-	TRBJ2-2	-	TGCAGCGCCCCGGGACTTAACACCGGGGAGCTGTTTTTT	CSAPGLNTGELFF
TRBV7-2	few	TRBJ2-1	-	TGTGCCAGCAGCTTAGCACTAGCAGCGTACAATGAGCAGTTCTTC	CASSLALAAYNEQFF
TRBV5-1	-	TRBJ1-6	-	TGCGCCAGCCGAGTGACGGTGGGTTCACCCCTCCACTTT	CASRVTVGSPLHF
TRBV3-1	many	TRBJ1-5	-	TGTGCCAGCAGCCGCATGGTATCTCAGCCCCAGCATTTT	CASSRMVSQPQHF
TRBV10-3	few	TRBJ1-2	-	TGTGCCATCAGCGGGGACTTCTATGGCTACACCTTC	CAISGDFYGYTF
TRBV5-1	-	TRBJ1-1	TRBD1	TGCGCCAGCAGCACCGGACAGGCGACTGAAGCTTTCTTT	CASSTGQATEAFF
TRBV11-2	few	TRBJ1-4	-	TGTGCCAGCAGCTTAGATCTACAGAATAATGAAAAACTGTTTTTT	CASSLDLQNNEKLFF
TRBV6-4	many	TRBJ2-6	-	TGTGCCAGCAGTGACTCGGCAGGCAACGTCCTGACTTTC	CASSDSAGNVLTF
TRBV6-5	-	TRBJ1-3	-	TGTGCCAGCAGTTGGGAGGCAAGGGGAAACACCATATATTTT	CASSWEARGNTIYF
TRBV19	many	TRBJ2-5	-	TGTGCCAGTAGTCCCTGGCCGAAAGAGACCCAGTACTTC	CASSPWPKETQYF
TRBV6-2/TRBV6-3	few	TRBJ2-1	-	TGTGCCAGCGGAAAACTGATCCTCTCCTACAATGAGCAGTTCTTC	CASGKLILSYNEQFF
TRBV11-2	-	TRBJ1-1	-	TGTGCCAGCAGCTTAATCGGGGTGTCTGAAGCTTTCTTT	CASSLIGVSEAFF
TRBV6-1	-	TRBJ2-1	TRBD1	TGTGCCAGCACTGCCGACAGGGAATGGGGCAATGAGCAGTTCTTC	CASTADREWGNEQFF
TRBV2	few	TRBJ2-4	TRBD2	TGTGCCAGCAGTGAGGCGGGAGGGCCGGGAAACATTCAGTACTTC	CASSEAGGPGNIQYF
TRBV19	-	TRBJ2-2	-	TGTGCCAGTAGGGCGGGGCAGCTAAACACCGGGGAGCTGTTTTTT	CASRAGQLNTGELFF
TRBV20-1	few	TRBJ2-1	TRBD1	TGCAGTGCTAGAGGTAAACAGGGGGCCGTCTACAATGAGCAGTTCTTC	CSARGKQGAVYNEQFF
TRBV28	few	TRBJ2-3	-	TGTGCCAGTGCGATTTGGGGGGCCGGAGATACGCAGTATTTT	CASAIWGAGDTQYF
TRBV5-1	many	TRBJ2-5	TRBD2	TGCGCCAGCAGCTTGGGACTAGCCCTAGAGACCCAGTACTTC	CASSLGLALETQYF
TRBV12-3/TRBV12-4	-	TRBJ1-2	TRBD1	TGTGCCAGCAGGTTTTCGGGACAGGGGAGGAAGGGCTACACCTTC	CASRFSGQGRKGYTF
TRBV20-1	few	TRBJ1-2	TRBD1	TGCAGTGCTACGGGACAGGGTTTAGGGTATGGCTACACCTTC	CSATGQGLGYGYTF
TRBV4-3	many	TRBJ1-6	-	TGCGCCAGCAGCTTTCACAGGCTTATCTCCTATAATTCACCCCTCCACTTT	CASSFHRLISYNSPLHF
TRBV6-1	few	TRBJ1-5	-	TGTGCCAGCAGTGAAGGCGGGCCTCAGCCCCAGCATTTT	CASSEGGPQPQHF
TRBV29-1	few	TRBJ2-7	-	TGCAGCGTTGAAGATCAGGATCTTACCTACGAGCAGTACTTC	CSVEDQDLTYEQYF
TRBV2	-	TRBJ1-1	-	TGTGCCAGCAGTGGGGACCATGCCACTGAAGCTTTCTTT	CASSGDHATEAFF
TRBV20-1	-	TRBJ2-1	TRBD2	TGCAGTGCTAGTCGACTAGCGGGGGGGTTCTCCTACAATGAGCAGTTCTTC	CSASRLAGGFSYNEQFF
TRBV19	few	TRBJ1-1	TRBD1	TGTGCCAGTAGTGGACAGGGAAAGGCTTTCTTT	CASSGQGKAFF
TRBV5-6	-	TRBJ2-1	-	TGTGCCAGGAGCCCGGGACACCTGTGCAATGAGCAGTTCTTC	CARSPGHLCNEQFF
TRBV11-2	few	TRBJ2-1	-	TGTGCCAGCAGCCAGGTCAGGAGCGGGTTCTACAATGAGCAGTTCTTC	CASSQVRSGFYNEQFF
TRBV12-3/TRBV12-4	few	TRBJ2-2	-	TGTGCCAGCACCACCTTCTCCATGAACACCGGGGAGCTGTTTTTT	CASTTFSMNTGELFF
TRBV5-1	medium-sized	TRBJ1-1	-	TGCGCCAGCAGCCCGATGAAGCTTCTCATTGACACTGAAGCTTTCTTT	CASSPMKLLIDTEAFF
TRBV7-2	-	TRBJ2-7	TRBD2	TGTGCCAGCAGCTTAGCGGGACTAGCGGGGGTGTCTCACTTC	CASSLAGLAGVSHF
TRBV5-5	few	TRBJ1-2	TRBD1	TGTGCCAGCAGCCCCGGACAGGGGGCCAACCTTAACTATGGCTACACCTTC	CASSPGQGANLNYGYTF
TRBV28	-	TRBJ2-5	-	TGTGCCAGCAGTTTAGGAGGACACCAAGAGACCCAGTACTTC	CASSLGGHQETQYF
TRBV20-1	-	TRBJ2-7	TRBD2	TGCAGTGCTAGTCGGGAGGTAGTCGACGAGCAGTACTTC	CSASREVVDEQYF
TRBV12-3/TRBV12-4	-	TRBJ1-1	-	TGTGCCAGCAGGGCAGGATACACTGAAGCTTTCTTT	CASRAGYTEAFF
TRBV7-2	many	TRBJ1-5	-	TGTGCCAGCAAGCTAGGGGGGGTTGGTCAGCCCCAGCATTTT	CASKLGGVGQPQHF
TRBV20-1	few	TRBJ1-3	-	TGCAGTGCTAGGGCAACCGACTCTGGAAACACCATATATTTT	CSARATDSGNTIYF
TRBV5-4	-	TRBJ2-5	-	TGTGCCACCCGGATGGAGGAGACCCAGTACTTC	CATRMEETQYF
TRBV30	-	TRBJ2-1	TRBD2	TGTGCCTGGGCGGGACGGTCTAGCGGTTACAATGAGCAGTTCTTC	CAWAGRSSGYNEQFF